The 7 T cell receptor beta chains below come from one sample, sequenced in a study of T cell repertoires in cytomegalovirus infection. TCRdb used MiXCR to reprocess the reads, holding one entry per CDR3 protein. The repertoire includes about 210,000 distinct CDR3 sequences, 6% to 8% of them detected once, and under 7% sits in the top ten. The specimen sequenced was PBMCs. These receptors all stem from a human donor in good health (CMV status not recorded). Some clones in this sample may be carry-over from other donors' samples.

Ten or more counts support this clonotype. DNA for the CDR3: TGTGCCAGCAGGTCTGATCGCAACCCGGGTCTAAAATTCACAGATACGCAGTATTTT. Translating gives CASRSDRNPGLKFTDTQYF. The chain recombines TRBV7-2 with TRBJ2-3; unclear D gene. The CDR3 extends over 19 amino acids. From germline, CDR1 is SGHTA and CDR2 FQGNSA. V was cut by 6 bases and J by 2 bases, with 27 bases left in between.

This clonotype was detected ten times or more. The chain uses TRBV24-1 and TRBJ1-6, with unresolved D. The CDR3 runs 14 residues. Germline CDR1 KGHDR, CDR2 SFDVKD. V was cut by 2 bases and J by 12 bases, with 13 bases left in between. The CDR3: CATSDSRSQGPLHF. The CDR3, as DNA: TGTGCCACCAGTGATTCTCGGTCTCAAGGACCCCTCCACTTT.

This clonotype was observed a handful of times. The chain combines TRBV5-1 with TRBJ1-2, with D unresolved. V lost 4 bases to trimming and J lost 0 bases, with 10 bases between them. The CDR3 has 14 residues. Germline CDR1 and CDR2: SGHRS and YFSETQ. CDR3 sequence (DNA): TGCGCCAGCAGCACCGACGTAGCTAACTATGGCTACACCTTC. As protein: CASSTDVANYGYTF.

This clonotype is labeled medium-sized. The J gene is TRBJ1-4, the V gene TRBV28, with D possibly matching TRBD1 (6 bases). This CDR3 has 14 amino acids. Germline values: CDR1 MDHEN, CDR2 SYDVKM. V was trimmed by 7 bases and J by 2 bases, leaving 11 bases between them. The CDR3 region has the DNA TGTGCCAGCACCACAGGGATCACTAATGAAAAACTGTTTTTT. Its translation: CASTTGITNEKLFF.

This clonotype has a count of ten or more. V is TRBV7-9 and J is TRBJ1-1, with D unresolved. Trimming cost V 4 bases and J 4 bases, with 13 bases left between them. The CDR3 consists of 14 residues. Germline V CDR1 and CDR2: SEHNR, FQNEAQ (reference sequence). The CDR3 is CASSSQTDGTEAFF. Written as DNA, the CDR3 is TGTGCCAGCAGCTCTCAGACGGATGGCACTGAAGCTTTCTTT. Together with reference TRBV7-9 and TRBJ1-1, the CDR3 gives the full variable domain: DTGVSQNPRHKITKRGQNVTFRCDPISEHNRLYWYRQTLGQGPEFLTYFQNEAQLEKSRLLSDRFSAERPKGSFSTLEIQRTEQGDSAMYLCASSSQTDGTEAFFGQGTRLTVV.

The table lists this clonotype with many counts. The chain recombines TRBV5-4 with TRBJ2-5; TRBD1 matches at 7 bases. CDR3 length equals 13 residues. The germline V gene has CDR1 SGHNT and CDR2 YYREEE (reference sequence). The trim removed 4 bases at V and 2 bases at J, leaving 2 bases unmatched. The DNA for the CDR3 is TGTGCCAGCAGCCCGGGACAGCAAGAGACCCAGTACTTC. It translates to CASSPGQQETQYF.

This clonotype has ten or more counts. J is TRBJ2-1 and V is TRBV5-5; 16 nucleotides match TRBD2. The CDR3 sequence is 18 residues long. The ends lost 0 bases at V and 9 bases at J; junction bases unmatched: 9. Per germline, CDR1 SGHKS and CDR2 YYEKEE (reference sequence). The CDR3 protein is CASSLVGTSGGATGEQFF. The DNA for the CDR3 is TGTGCCAGCAGCTTGGTAGGGACTAGCGGGGGGGCCACGGGTGAGCAGTTCTTC.